Listed here are 2 T cell receptor beta chains from one sample, sequenced in a study of CD4 T cells in relation to SARS-CoV-2 and coronaviruses. The unexposed donors gave CD4+ T cells in about 2011-2018, prior to COVID-19. After about 11 days of culture, CD4+ T cells were isolated. Sequencing used immunoSEQ multiplex PCR; TCRdb keeps in-frame clones, though not all of them. The data show under 25,000 clones, approximately 80% seen once. What these receptors recognize is not known. The sequencing sample was made of CD4+ T cells from PBMCs, cultured in vitro. The receptors shown here come from a human donor in good health.

The chain has TRBV7-8 and TRBJ2-2; 8 bases line up with TRBD1. CDR1 is SGHVS and CDR2 is FQNEAQ in the germline V gene. V lost 3 bases, J lost 0 bases, and 3 bases stayed unmatched. The CDR3 is 16 residues long. The CDR3 sequence: CASSLRTGTNTGELFF. The DNA of the CDR3 is TGTGCCAGCAGCTTGAGGACAGGGACGAACACCGGGGAGCTGTTTTTT.

The chain employs TRBV6-4 and TRBJ2-3; 9 bases line up with TRBD2. CDR1 MRHNA and CDR2 SNTAGT come from the germline V gene. The CDR3 totals 14 residues. The trim removed 6 bases at V and 6 bases at J, leaving 7 bases unmatched. The CDR3 reads CASSRSGSSDTQYF. For the CDR3, the DNA is TGTGCCAGCAGCCGTAGCGGGAGTTCTGATACGCAGTATTTT.